This TCR beta chain came from a study of CD8 T cells in ankylosing spondylitis. V was clipped by 6 bases and J by 2 bases, with 19 bases between them. CDR1 is DFQATT and CDR2 is SNEGSKA in the germline V gene (reference sequence). CDR3 size: 15 residues. This clonotype was observed many times. MiXCR, run by TCRdb on the 5' RACE reads, gives a single entry per CDR3 protein. The sample has 130,000 or so distinct CDR3 sequences, about 7% seen once. The chain links TRBV20-1 to TRBJ2-5; tentatively, D is TRBD1 (5 bases). This clonotype was obtained from a male donor with ankylosing spondylitis or in good health (not recorded which). Sequenced input: blood, either unsorted or a sorted T cell fraction (not recorded which). CDR3 sequence (DNA): TGCAGTGCCCCGCTAGGGGCAGGGCCTCAAGAGACCCAGTACTTC. Translating it yields CSAPLGAGPQETQYF.